The 10 T cell receptor beta chains presented below share a single source sample, sequenced in a study of T cells expressing NK-cell markers. From its re-call of the 5' RACE reads, TCRdb lists each CDR3 protein once, without DNA. The sample has about 170,000 distinct CDR3 sequences. The material sequenced was blood T cells: a sorted CD56 or NKG2C T cell subset, CD4+ or CD8+ T cells, or bulk PBMC T cells (not recorded which). Source of these receptors: a man aged 18 to 69 in good health.

This chain connects TRBV13 to TRBJ2-5; TCRdb proposes TRBD2, but this gene call is untestable without DNA. Germline CDR1 PRHDT, CDR2 FYEKMQ (reference sequence). The CDR3 is made up of 15 amino acids. The CDR3 loop is CASSPERDSMETQYF.

The chain has TRBV27 and TRBJ2-7; with no DNA, the TCRdb D assignment of TRBD1 cannot be verified. The CDR3 has 16 residues. Germline V lookup: CDR1 MNHEY, CDR2 SMNVEV (reference sequence). The CDR3 here is CASSPLGAGLSYEQYF.

This sequence joins TRBV9 and TRBJ2-5; TCRdb gives TRBD2 as the D gene, but with no DNA this cannot be confirmed. The CDR3 runs 14 residues. The germline V gene has CDR1 SGDLS and CDR2 YYNGEE. This chain's CDR3 is CASSVGGHGETQYF.

V gene TRBV20-1 combines with J gene TRBJ2-4; without DNA, the TCRdb call of TRBD1 cannot be checked. Germline V gene sequence: CDR1 DFQATT, CDR2 SNEGSKA (reference sequence). This CDR3 contains 14 residues. The CDR3 region is CSASGTGPKNIQYF.

The chain carries TRBV5-1 and TRBJ2-7. The CDR3 runs 15 residues. Germline V CDR1 and CDR2: SGHRS, YFSETQ. This CDR3 reads CASSWGPQNSYEQYF.

CDR3 in amino acids: CASSPEGTKQETQYF. The chain carries TRBV7-9 and TRBJ2-5; TCRdb's assignment of TRBD1 cannot be checked, as there is no DNA. The germline gives CDR1 SEHNR, CDR2 FQNEAQ (reference sequence). There are 15 residues in the CDR3.

This sequence joins TRBV5-1 and TRBJ1-1; TCRdb calls TRBD1, which cannot be checked without DNA. Per germline, CDR1 SGHRS and CDR2 YFSETQ. The CDR3 extends over 15 amino acids. CDR3 protein: CASSPREGADTEAFF.

J is TRBJ2-3 and V is TRBV7-9; the D call of TRBD2 rests on TCRdb alone, since no DNA is present to check it. CDR1 is SEHNR, CDR2 FQNEAQ, per germline (reference sequence). CDR3 length: 15 amino acids. This chain's CDR3 is CASTLRASWADTQYF.

CDR3 sequence reads: CASKAGGPYEQFF. This chain uses TRBV27 with TRBJ2-1; TCRdb lists TRBD2, though no DNA is available to test this call. The CDR3 consists of 13 residues. The germline gives CDR1 MNHEY, CDR2 SMNVEV (reference sequence).

This chain connects TRBV24-1 to TRBJ2-3; as DNA is missing, the TRBD2 call by TCRdb cannot be tested. Germline CDR1 KGHDR, CDR2 SFDVKD. The CDR3 is 14 amino acids. The CDR3 loop reads CATSDWGGADTQYF.